What follows are 11 T cell receptor beta chains derived from one specimen sequenced in a study of cytomegalovirus exposure and HLA in healthy donors. With 60 Vbeta and 13 Jbeta primers, the PCR was carried out. The assay was immunoSEQ multiplex PCR, and TCRdb's table has in-frame clones only and misses some. This repertoire shows 85,000 to 100,000 clones, over 70% found once; its top ten account for under 8%. Specimen: PBMCs. These receptors originate from a man in his fifties in good health and CMV-seropositive.

The chain is built from TRBV13 and TRBJ1-3; the D is unclear. Germline V lookup: CDR1 PRHDT, CDR2 FYEKMQ (reference sequence). V lost 1 base and J lost 0, with 4 bases in between. The CDR3 extends over 14 amino acids. CDR3 DNA sequence: TGTGCCAGCAGCTTAGTTAGCTCTGGAAACACCATATATTTT. Translating gives CASSLVSSGNTIYF.

This chain joins TRBV6-5 and TRBJ2-7, with D maybe TRBD2 (6 bases). With 6 bases removed from V and 6 bases from J, the gap between germline ends came to 15 bases. The germline CDR1 and CDR2 sequences are MNHEY and SVGAGI. This CDR3 spans 13 amino acids. CDR3 amino acids: CASRGSGTPEQYF. CDR3 in DNA: TGTGCCAGCAGGGGTTCCGGGACTCCCGAGCAGTACTTC.

The chain carries TRBV7-2 and TRBJ2-1; 10 bases are a match to TRBD2. The CDR3 length is 14 residues. Germline values: CDR1 SGHTA, CDR2 FQGNSA. With V trimmed by 0 bases and J by 10 bases, 3 bases remained unmatched. The CDR3 here is CASSLAGTSEEQFF. CDR3 in DNA: TGTGCCAGCAGCTTAGCGGGGACTAGCGAAGAGCAGTTCTTC.

J is TRBJ2-3 and V is TRBV30; TRBD2 matches 9 bases. The CDR3 runs 14 residues. CDR1 GTSNPN and CDR2 SVGIG come from the germline V gene (reference sequence). V lost 1 base, J lost 11 bases, and 10 bases stayed unmatched. The CDR3 spells CAWSGGLAPDGQYF. CDR3 sequence (DNA): TGTGCCTGGAGTGGGGGACTAGCCCCGGACGGGCAGTATTTT.

V and J are TRBV30 and TRBJ2-1; D is possibly TRBD2 (5 bases). Germline values: CDR1 GTSNPN, CDR2 SVGIG (reference sequence). CDR3 length: 15 residues. Trimming shortened V by 4 bases and J by 0 bases, and 13 bases separated the two germline ends. CDR3 nucleotides: TGTGCCTGGACCCCCGGGGATGGCTCCTACAATGAGCAGTTCTTC. Translation: CAWTPGDGSYNEQFF.

This chain links TRBV7-9 with TRBJ1-5; D remains unclear. The CDR3 sequence is 14 residues long. Trimming removed 5 bases from V and 6 bases from J, with 14 bases in between. Germline lookup yields CDR1 SEHNR and CDR2 FQNEAQ (reference sequence). The CDR3 region has the DNA TGTGCCAGCAGCACGGCAGGTTCTGTTCAGCCCCAGCATTTT. Protein: CASSTAGSVQPQHF.

This clone was seen a few times. CDR3 nucleotide sequence: TGCGCCAGCAGTGAGTCGCAAAGGGAGACCAATCAGCCCCAGCATTTT. This sequence encodes CASSESQRETNQPQHF. The rearrangement joins TRBV10-1 to TRBJ1-5; D uncertain. Germline CDR1 reads WNHNN; CDR2 reads SYGVQD (reference sequence). The CDR3 runs to 16 residues. With 0 bases removed from V and 3 bases from J, the gap between germline ends came to 12 bases.

The V call is TRBV19, the J call TRBJ1-1; tentative D call: TRBD1 (6 bases). The CDR3 loop spans 15 amino acids. Trimming pared 1 base from V and 4 bases from J, leaving 13 bases between. Per the germline V gene, CDR1 is LNHDA and CDR2 is SQIVND (reference sequence). DNA for the CDR3: TGTGCCAGTAGTATAGGTCAGGGCAGGGGCACTGAAGCTTTCTTT. It yields the protein CASSIGQGRGTEAFF.

This chain joins TRBV15 and TRBJ2-3; D might be TRBD1 (6 bases). The CDR3 length is 15 residues. Looked up from germline, CDR1 is LNHNV and CDR2 is YYDKDF (reference sequence). Trimming pared 6 bases from V and 0 bases from J, leaving 13 bases between. CDR3 coding DNA: TGTGCCACCAGTCTGGACAGCCAAAGCACAGATACGCAGTATTTT. As protein: CATSLDSQSTDTQYF.

The DNA of the CDR3 is TGTGCCAGCAGTTTATACGGGACAGGGGATCGCGGGGGGGCAAACATTCAGTACTTC. It translates to CASSLYGTGDRGGANIQYF. The rearrangement joins TRBV27 to TRBJ2-4, with D perhaps matching TRBD1 (10 bases). CDR1 and CDR2 from the germline V gene are MNHEY and SMNVEV (reference sequence). V lost 1 base and J 6 bases, leaving 25 bases between the germline ends. The CDR3 is made up of 19 amino acids.

The chain has TRBV5-6 and TRBJ2-1; TRBD2 agrees at 14 bases. The CDR3 contains 16 residues. Germline CDR1 reads SGHDT; CDR2 reads YYEEEE. V dropped 1 base and J dropped 7; count of bases not matched to a gene: 4. CDR3 in amino acids: CASSLPGLAGENEQFF. In DNA, the CDR3 is TGTGCCAGCAGCTTGCCGGGACTAGCGGGGGAGAATGAGCAGTTCTTC. Looking up the rest from reference TRBV5-6 and TRBJ2-1 gives the full variable domain: DAGVTQSPTHLIKTRGQQVTLRCSPKSGHDTVSWYQQALGQGPQFIFQYYEEEERQRGNFPDRFSGHQFPNYSSELNVNALLLGDSALYLCASSLPGLAGENEQFFGPGTRLTVL.